This T cell receptor (beta chain) was identified in a study of CXCR3 chemokines and chemotherapy response in bladder cancer (dated by TCRdb to 2022 to 2024). For context, the study as a whole: Whether chemotherapy response in human bladder cancer was predicted by intratumoral CXCR3 chemokine system activity was examined in the study.

To prepare the library, PCR was applied. Reads for this sample came from an Illumina HiSeq 2500. The public reads were reanalyzed by TCRdb: fastp trimming at Q25, MiXCR alignment, in-frame beta chains only. Rows merge per CDR3 protein into single entries with the most common DNA and genes. The sample table contains approximately 2,300 distinct CDR3 sequences; only one count was recorded for around 7.4% of them. The ten biggest clones cover roughly 30% of the sample. CDR1 and CDR2 are read off the germline V gene as SGHDT and YYEEEE. There are 15 amino acids in the CDR3, from cysteine to phenylalanine inclusive. This entry keeps only the CDR3 DNA: 45 bases, framed from base 1. Deletion took 1 base off V and 1 base off J, with a span of 10 bases between the germline ends. This clonotype is termed medium-sized (0.01 to 0.1%). Its recognized antigen is unknown. It has no much larger one-base neighbor in the sample; base qualities were not kept.

The rearrangement joined TRBV5-6 to TRBJ2-3; TRBD1 is perhaps the D gene, given 6 matching bases. Sampling was done from a patient whose treatment included neoadjuvant chemotherapy. The sequence derives from a human donor with bladder cancer that responded to neoadjuvant chemotherapy. CDR3 loop: CASSLTAGGTDTQYF. In nucleotide form, the sequence is TGTGCCAGCAGCTTGACGGCAGGGGGCACAGATACGCAGTATTTT.